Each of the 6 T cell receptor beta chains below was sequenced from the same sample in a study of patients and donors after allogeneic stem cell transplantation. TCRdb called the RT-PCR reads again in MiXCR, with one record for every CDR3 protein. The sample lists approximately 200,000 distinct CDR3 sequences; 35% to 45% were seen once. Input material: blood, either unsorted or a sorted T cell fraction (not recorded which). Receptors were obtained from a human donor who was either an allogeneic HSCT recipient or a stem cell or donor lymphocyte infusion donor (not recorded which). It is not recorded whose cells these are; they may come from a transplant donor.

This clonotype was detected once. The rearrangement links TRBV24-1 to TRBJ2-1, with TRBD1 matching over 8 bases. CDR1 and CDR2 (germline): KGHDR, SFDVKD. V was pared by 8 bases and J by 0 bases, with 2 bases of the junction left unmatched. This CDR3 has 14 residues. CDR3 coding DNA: TGTGCCACCATGACAGGGGACTCCTACAATGAGCAGTTCTTC. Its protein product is CATMTGDSYNEQFF.

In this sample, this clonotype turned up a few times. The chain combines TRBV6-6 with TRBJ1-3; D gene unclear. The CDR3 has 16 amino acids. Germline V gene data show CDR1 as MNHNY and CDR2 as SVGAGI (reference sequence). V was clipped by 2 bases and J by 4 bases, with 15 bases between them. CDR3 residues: CASSYVAKGRGNTIYF. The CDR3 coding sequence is TGTGCCAGCAGTTACGTGGCGAAGGGTCGGGGAAACACCATATATTTT.

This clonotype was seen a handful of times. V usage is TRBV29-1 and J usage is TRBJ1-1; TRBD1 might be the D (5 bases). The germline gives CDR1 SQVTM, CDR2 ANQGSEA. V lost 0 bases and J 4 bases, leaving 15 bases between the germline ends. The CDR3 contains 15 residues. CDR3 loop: CSVEEQGVLVTEAFF. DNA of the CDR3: TGCAGCGTTGAAGAACAAGGGGTTCTGGTCACTGAAGCTTTCTTT.

CDR3 sequence reads: CASSFSGGLGDTQYF. In nucleotides, the CDR3 is TGTGCCAGCAGTTTTAGTGGGGGGCTGGGAGATACGCAGTATTTT. The genes are TRBV7-3 and TRBJ2-3; the D gene could be TRBD1 or TRBD2 (6 bases each). Germline lookup yields CDR1 SGHTA and CDR2 FQGTGA. This CDR3 is built from 15 residues. V dropped 6 bases and J dropped 5 bases, with 18 bases sitting between them.

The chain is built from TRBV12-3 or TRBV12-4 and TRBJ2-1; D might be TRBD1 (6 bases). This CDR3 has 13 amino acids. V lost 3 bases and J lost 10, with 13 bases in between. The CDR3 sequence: CASSFYREGEQFF. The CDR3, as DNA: TGTGCCAGCAGTTTTTACAGGGAAGGGGAGCAGTTCTTC.

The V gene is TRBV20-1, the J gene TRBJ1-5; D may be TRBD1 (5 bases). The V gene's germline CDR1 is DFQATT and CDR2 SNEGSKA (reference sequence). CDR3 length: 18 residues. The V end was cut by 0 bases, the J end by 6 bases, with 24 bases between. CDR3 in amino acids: CSARDGGRRAARSQPQHF. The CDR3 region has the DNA TGCAGTGCTAGAGATGGGGGACGGCGGGCCGCAAGGAGTCAGCCCCAGCATTTT.